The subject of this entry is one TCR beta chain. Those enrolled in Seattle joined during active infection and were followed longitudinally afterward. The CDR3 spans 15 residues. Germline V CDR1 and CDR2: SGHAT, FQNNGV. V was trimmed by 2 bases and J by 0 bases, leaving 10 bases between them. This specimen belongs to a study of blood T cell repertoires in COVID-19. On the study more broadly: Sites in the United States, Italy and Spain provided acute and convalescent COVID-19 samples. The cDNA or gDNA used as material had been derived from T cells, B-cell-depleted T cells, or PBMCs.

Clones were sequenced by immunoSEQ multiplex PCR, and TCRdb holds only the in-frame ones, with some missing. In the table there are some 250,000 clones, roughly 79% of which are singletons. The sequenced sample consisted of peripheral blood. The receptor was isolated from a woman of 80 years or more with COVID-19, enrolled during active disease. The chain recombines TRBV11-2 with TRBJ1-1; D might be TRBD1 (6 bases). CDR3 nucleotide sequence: TGTGCCAGCAGCTTACAGGGGTTCATGAACACTGAAGCTTTCTTT. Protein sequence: CASSLQGFMNTEAFF.